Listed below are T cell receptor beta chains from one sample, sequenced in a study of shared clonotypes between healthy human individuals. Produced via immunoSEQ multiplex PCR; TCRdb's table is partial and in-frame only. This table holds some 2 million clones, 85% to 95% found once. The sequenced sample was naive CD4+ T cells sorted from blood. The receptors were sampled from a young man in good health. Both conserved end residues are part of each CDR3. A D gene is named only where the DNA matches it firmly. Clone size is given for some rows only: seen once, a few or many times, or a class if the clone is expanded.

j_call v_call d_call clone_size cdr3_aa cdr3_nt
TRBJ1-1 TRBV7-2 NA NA CASSLVGGWAFF TGTGCCAGCAGCTTAGTTGGGGGCTGGGCTTTCTTT
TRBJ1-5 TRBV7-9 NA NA CASSPGEVGNQPQHF TGTGCCAGCAGCCCCGGGGAGGTGGGGAATCAGCCCCAGCATTTT
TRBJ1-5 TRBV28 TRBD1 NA CASSLQGGSNQPQHF TGTGCCAGCAGTTTGCAGGGGGGAAGCAATCAGCCCCAGCATTTT
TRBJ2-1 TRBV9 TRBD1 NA CASSTLGQTYNEQFF TGTGCCAGCAGCACCTTGGGACAGACCTACAATGAGCAGTTCTTC
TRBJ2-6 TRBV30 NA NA CAWSPWGASGANVLTF TGTGCCTGGAGTCCCTGGGGGGCGAGTGGGGCCAACGTCCTGACTTTC
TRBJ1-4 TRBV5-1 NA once CASSLGPGLEKLFF TGCGCCAGCAGCTTGGGACCAGGACTAGAAAAACTGTTTTTT
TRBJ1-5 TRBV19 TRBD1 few CASGQGVGNQPQHF TGTGCCAGTGGGCAGGGGGTGGGCAATCAGCCCCAGCATTTT
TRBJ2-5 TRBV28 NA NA CASSPTQPVTQYF TGTGCCAGCAGTCCCACCCAACCAGTCACCCAGTACTTC
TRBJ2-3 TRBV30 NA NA CAWRRGSKADTQYF TGTGCCTGGAGGAGGGGTAGCAAAGCAGATACGCAGTATTTT
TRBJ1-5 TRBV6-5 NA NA CASSRGREGNQPQHF TGTGCCAGCAGTCGCGGACGGGAGGGCAATCAGCCCCAGCATTTT
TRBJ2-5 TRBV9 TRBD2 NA CASSVATSIPQETQYF TGTGCCAGCAGCGTAGCGACTAGCATACCCCAAGAGACCCAGTACTTC
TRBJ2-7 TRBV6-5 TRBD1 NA CASSYSQGKAYEQYF TGCGCCAGCAGTTACTCACAGGGGAAAGCCTACGAGCAGTACTTC
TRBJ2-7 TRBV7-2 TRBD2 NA CASSLLGLAGVEQYF TGTGCCAGCAGCTTATTAGGCCTAGCGGGAGTCGAGCAGTACTTC
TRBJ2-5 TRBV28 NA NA CASSLLRLQTQYF TGTGCCAGCAGTTTATTGAGGCTGCAGACCCAGTACTTC
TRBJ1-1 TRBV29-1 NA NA CSARGGHTEAFF TGCAGCGCACGAGGGGGGCACACTGAAGCTTTCTTT
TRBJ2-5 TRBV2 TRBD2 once CASSTTSGDKETQYF TGTGCCAGCAGTACTACTAGCGGGGACAAAGAGACCCAGTACTTC
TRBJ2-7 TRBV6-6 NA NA CASSLYRESAYEQYF TGTGCCAGCAGCCTCTACCGGGAGAGCGCCTACGAGCAGTACTTC
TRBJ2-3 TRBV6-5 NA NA CASSYRQFTSTDTQYF TGTGCCAGCAGTTACCGGCAGTTCACTAGCACAGATACGCAGTATTTT
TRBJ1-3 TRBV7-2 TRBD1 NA CASSSLNRGHTIYF TGTGCCAGCAGCTCACTTAACAGGGGTCACACCATATATTTT
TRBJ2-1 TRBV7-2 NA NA CASSNQGGSYNEQFF TGTGCCAGCAGCAACCAAGGGGGGTCCTACAATGAGCAGTTCTTC
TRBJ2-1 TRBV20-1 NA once CSALKPQQFF TGCAGTGCCTTAAAGCCCCAGCAGTTCTTC
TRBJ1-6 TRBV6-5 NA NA CASSYRQYNSPLHF TGTGCCAGCAGTTACCGACAGTATAATTCACCCCTCCACTTT
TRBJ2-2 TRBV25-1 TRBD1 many CASSSGQLNTGELFF TGTGCCAGCAGCTCGGGACAGTTAAACACCGGGGAGCTGTTTTTT
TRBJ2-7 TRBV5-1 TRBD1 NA CASSPLPGTESYEQYF TGCGCCAGCAGCCCCCTGCCCGGGACAGAAAGCTACGAGCAGTACTTC
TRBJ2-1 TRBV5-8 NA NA CASTLGLNEQFF TGTGCCAGCACCTTAGGACTCAATGAGCAGTTCTTC
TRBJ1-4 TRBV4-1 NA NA CASSPQESTNEKLFF TGCGCCAGCAGCCCACAGGAGTCAACTAATGAAAAACTGTTTTTT
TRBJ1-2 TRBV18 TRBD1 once CASSPGRGNYGYTF TGTGCCAGCTCACCCGGCAGGGGGAACTATGGCTACACCTTC
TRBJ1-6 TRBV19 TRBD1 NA CASPLTGDNSPLHF TGTGCCAGTCCACTGACAGGGGATAATTCACCCCTCCACTTT
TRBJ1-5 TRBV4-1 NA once CASSLEGGGNQPQHF TGCGCCAGCAGCCTCGAGGGAGGGGGCAATCAGCCCCAGCATTTT
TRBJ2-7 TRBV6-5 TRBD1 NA CASSTQTGTSYEQYF TGTGCCAGCAGTACACAGACAGGGACGAGCTACGAGCAGTACTTC
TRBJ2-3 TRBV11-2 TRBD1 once CASSQGVGTQYF TGTGCCAGCAGCCAGGGGGTTGGTACGCAGTATTTT
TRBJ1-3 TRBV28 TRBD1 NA CASRGQGAGNTIYF TGTGCCAGCCGGGGACAGGGGGCAGGAAACACCATATATTTT
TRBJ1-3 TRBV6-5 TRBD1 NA CASSYSRTTGGNTIYF TGTGCCAGCAGTTACTCGAGAACGACAGGGGGAAACACCATATATTTT
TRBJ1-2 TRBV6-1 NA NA CASGIGAYGYTF TGTGCCAGCGGGATTGGGGCGTATGGCTACACCTTC
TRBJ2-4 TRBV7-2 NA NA CASSLYGGPAKNIQYF TGTGCCAGCAGCTTATATGGGGGACCGGCCAAAAACATTCAGTACTTC
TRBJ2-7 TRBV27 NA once CASSAYSGEPYEQYF TGTGCCAGCAGTGCCTATTCGGGGGAACCCTACGAGCAGTACTTC
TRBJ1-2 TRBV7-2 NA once CASSSLAETGYTF TGTGCCAGCAGCTCCCTCGCGGAGACTGGCTACACCTTC
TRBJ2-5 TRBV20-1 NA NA CSAGSETQYF TGCAGTGCAGGGTCGGAGACCCAGTACTTC
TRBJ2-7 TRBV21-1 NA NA CASSYVGDGLYEQYF TGTGCCAGCAGCTACGTCGGGGACGGACTCTACGAGCAGTACTTC
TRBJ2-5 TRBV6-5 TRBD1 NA CASKGQGRETQYF TGTGCCAGCAAGGGACAGGGGAGAGAGACCCAGTACTTC
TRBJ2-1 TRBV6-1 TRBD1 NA CASSRGWDEQFF TGTGCCAGCAGCAGGGGGTGGGATGAGCAGTTCTTC
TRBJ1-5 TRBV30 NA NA CAWSRTQTNQPQHF TGTGCCTGGAGTCGGACGCAAACCAATCAGCCCCAGCATTTT
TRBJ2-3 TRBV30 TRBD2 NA CAWSGTAGAGGYTDTQYF TGTGCCTGGAGTGGAACCGCGGGAGCGGGAGGGTACACAGATACGCAGTATTTT
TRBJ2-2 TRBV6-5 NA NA CASTHRRSNTGELFF TGTGCCAGCACCCACAGGCGATCGAACACCGGGGAGCTGTTTTTT
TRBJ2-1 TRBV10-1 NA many CASSPRAGPVYNEQFF TGCGCCAGCAGCCCGAGGGCAGGGCCCGTTTACAATGAGCAGTTCTTC
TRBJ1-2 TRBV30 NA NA CAWSILSGYTF TGTGCCTGGAGTATATTGTCTGGCTACACCTTC
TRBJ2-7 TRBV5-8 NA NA CASSFGGAQGRVYEQYF TGTGCCAGCAGCTTCGGGGGAGCACAGGGGAGGGTCTACGAGCAGTACTTC
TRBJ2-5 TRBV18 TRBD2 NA CASSRWGERERETQYF TGTGCCAGCTCACGATGGGGCGAGCGGGAGAGGGAGACCCAGTACTTC
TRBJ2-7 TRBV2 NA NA CASSEADVYEQYF TGTGCCAGCAGTGAAGCAGACGTCTACGAGCAGTACTTC
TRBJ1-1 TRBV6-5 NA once CASSYNLNTEAFF TGTGCCAGCAGTTACAATTTGAACACTGAAGCTTTCTTT
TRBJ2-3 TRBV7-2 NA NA CASSGGDTQYF TGTGCCAGCAGCGGGGGAGATACGCAGTATTTT
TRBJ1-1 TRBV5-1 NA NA CATHPGGLGTEAFF TGCGCCACCCACCCCGGGGGTCTTGGCACTGAAGCTTTCTTT
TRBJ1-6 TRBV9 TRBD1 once CASSAEDRDSPLHF TGTGCCAGCAGCGCTGAGGACAGGGATTCACCCCTCCACTTT